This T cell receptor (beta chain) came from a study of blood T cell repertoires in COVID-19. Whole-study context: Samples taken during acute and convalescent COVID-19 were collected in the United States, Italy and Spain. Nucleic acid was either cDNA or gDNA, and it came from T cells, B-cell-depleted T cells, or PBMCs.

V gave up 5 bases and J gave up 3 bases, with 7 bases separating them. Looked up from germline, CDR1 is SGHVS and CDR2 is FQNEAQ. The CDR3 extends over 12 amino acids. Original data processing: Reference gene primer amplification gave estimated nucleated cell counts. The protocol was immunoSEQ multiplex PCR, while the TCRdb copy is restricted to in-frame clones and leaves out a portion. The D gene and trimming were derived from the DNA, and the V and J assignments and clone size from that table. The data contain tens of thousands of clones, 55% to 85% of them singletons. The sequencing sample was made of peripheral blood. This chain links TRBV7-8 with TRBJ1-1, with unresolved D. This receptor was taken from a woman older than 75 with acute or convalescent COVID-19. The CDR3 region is CASSPGDTEAFF. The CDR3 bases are TGTGCCAGCAGCCCCGGGGACACTGAAGCTTTCTTT.